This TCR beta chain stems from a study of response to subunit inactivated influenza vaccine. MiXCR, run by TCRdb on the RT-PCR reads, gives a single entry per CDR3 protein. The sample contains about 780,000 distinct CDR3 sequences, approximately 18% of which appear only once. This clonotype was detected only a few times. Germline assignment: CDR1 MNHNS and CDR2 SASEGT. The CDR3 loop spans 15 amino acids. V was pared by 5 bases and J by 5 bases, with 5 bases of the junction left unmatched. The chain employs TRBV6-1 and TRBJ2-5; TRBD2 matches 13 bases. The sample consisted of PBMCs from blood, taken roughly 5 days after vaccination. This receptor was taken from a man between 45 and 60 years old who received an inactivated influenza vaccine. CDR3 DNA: TGTGCCAGCAGTCGAACTAGCGGGAGGGCCGAGACCCAGTACTTC. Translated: CASSRTSGRAETQYF.